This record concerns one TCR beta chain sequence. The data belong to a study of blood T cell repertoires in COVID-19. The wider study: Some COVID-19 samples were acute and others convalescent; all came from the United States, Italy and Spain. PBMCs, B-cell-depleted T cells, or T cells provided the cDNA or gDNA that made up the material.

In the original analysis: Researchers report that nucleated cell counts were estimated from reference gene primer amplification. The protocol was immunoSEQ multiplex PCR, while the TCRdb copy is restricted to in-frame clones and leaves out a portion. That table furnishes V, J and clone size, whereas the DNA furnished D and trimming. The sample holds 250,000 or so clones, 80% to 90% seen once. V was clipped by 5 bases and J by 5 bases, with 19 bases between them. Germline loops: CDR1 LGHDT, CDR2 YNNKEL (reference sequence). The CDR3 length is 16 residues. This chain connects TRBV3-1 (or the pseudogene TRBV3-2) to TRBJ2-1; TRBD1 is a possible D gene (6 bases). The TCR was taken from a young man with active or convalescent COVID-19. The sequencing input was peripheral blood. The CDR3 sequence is CASSSLQGWYDNEQFF. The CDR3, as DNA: TGTGCCAGCAGCTCATTGCAGGGGTGGTATGACAATGAGCAGTTCTTC.